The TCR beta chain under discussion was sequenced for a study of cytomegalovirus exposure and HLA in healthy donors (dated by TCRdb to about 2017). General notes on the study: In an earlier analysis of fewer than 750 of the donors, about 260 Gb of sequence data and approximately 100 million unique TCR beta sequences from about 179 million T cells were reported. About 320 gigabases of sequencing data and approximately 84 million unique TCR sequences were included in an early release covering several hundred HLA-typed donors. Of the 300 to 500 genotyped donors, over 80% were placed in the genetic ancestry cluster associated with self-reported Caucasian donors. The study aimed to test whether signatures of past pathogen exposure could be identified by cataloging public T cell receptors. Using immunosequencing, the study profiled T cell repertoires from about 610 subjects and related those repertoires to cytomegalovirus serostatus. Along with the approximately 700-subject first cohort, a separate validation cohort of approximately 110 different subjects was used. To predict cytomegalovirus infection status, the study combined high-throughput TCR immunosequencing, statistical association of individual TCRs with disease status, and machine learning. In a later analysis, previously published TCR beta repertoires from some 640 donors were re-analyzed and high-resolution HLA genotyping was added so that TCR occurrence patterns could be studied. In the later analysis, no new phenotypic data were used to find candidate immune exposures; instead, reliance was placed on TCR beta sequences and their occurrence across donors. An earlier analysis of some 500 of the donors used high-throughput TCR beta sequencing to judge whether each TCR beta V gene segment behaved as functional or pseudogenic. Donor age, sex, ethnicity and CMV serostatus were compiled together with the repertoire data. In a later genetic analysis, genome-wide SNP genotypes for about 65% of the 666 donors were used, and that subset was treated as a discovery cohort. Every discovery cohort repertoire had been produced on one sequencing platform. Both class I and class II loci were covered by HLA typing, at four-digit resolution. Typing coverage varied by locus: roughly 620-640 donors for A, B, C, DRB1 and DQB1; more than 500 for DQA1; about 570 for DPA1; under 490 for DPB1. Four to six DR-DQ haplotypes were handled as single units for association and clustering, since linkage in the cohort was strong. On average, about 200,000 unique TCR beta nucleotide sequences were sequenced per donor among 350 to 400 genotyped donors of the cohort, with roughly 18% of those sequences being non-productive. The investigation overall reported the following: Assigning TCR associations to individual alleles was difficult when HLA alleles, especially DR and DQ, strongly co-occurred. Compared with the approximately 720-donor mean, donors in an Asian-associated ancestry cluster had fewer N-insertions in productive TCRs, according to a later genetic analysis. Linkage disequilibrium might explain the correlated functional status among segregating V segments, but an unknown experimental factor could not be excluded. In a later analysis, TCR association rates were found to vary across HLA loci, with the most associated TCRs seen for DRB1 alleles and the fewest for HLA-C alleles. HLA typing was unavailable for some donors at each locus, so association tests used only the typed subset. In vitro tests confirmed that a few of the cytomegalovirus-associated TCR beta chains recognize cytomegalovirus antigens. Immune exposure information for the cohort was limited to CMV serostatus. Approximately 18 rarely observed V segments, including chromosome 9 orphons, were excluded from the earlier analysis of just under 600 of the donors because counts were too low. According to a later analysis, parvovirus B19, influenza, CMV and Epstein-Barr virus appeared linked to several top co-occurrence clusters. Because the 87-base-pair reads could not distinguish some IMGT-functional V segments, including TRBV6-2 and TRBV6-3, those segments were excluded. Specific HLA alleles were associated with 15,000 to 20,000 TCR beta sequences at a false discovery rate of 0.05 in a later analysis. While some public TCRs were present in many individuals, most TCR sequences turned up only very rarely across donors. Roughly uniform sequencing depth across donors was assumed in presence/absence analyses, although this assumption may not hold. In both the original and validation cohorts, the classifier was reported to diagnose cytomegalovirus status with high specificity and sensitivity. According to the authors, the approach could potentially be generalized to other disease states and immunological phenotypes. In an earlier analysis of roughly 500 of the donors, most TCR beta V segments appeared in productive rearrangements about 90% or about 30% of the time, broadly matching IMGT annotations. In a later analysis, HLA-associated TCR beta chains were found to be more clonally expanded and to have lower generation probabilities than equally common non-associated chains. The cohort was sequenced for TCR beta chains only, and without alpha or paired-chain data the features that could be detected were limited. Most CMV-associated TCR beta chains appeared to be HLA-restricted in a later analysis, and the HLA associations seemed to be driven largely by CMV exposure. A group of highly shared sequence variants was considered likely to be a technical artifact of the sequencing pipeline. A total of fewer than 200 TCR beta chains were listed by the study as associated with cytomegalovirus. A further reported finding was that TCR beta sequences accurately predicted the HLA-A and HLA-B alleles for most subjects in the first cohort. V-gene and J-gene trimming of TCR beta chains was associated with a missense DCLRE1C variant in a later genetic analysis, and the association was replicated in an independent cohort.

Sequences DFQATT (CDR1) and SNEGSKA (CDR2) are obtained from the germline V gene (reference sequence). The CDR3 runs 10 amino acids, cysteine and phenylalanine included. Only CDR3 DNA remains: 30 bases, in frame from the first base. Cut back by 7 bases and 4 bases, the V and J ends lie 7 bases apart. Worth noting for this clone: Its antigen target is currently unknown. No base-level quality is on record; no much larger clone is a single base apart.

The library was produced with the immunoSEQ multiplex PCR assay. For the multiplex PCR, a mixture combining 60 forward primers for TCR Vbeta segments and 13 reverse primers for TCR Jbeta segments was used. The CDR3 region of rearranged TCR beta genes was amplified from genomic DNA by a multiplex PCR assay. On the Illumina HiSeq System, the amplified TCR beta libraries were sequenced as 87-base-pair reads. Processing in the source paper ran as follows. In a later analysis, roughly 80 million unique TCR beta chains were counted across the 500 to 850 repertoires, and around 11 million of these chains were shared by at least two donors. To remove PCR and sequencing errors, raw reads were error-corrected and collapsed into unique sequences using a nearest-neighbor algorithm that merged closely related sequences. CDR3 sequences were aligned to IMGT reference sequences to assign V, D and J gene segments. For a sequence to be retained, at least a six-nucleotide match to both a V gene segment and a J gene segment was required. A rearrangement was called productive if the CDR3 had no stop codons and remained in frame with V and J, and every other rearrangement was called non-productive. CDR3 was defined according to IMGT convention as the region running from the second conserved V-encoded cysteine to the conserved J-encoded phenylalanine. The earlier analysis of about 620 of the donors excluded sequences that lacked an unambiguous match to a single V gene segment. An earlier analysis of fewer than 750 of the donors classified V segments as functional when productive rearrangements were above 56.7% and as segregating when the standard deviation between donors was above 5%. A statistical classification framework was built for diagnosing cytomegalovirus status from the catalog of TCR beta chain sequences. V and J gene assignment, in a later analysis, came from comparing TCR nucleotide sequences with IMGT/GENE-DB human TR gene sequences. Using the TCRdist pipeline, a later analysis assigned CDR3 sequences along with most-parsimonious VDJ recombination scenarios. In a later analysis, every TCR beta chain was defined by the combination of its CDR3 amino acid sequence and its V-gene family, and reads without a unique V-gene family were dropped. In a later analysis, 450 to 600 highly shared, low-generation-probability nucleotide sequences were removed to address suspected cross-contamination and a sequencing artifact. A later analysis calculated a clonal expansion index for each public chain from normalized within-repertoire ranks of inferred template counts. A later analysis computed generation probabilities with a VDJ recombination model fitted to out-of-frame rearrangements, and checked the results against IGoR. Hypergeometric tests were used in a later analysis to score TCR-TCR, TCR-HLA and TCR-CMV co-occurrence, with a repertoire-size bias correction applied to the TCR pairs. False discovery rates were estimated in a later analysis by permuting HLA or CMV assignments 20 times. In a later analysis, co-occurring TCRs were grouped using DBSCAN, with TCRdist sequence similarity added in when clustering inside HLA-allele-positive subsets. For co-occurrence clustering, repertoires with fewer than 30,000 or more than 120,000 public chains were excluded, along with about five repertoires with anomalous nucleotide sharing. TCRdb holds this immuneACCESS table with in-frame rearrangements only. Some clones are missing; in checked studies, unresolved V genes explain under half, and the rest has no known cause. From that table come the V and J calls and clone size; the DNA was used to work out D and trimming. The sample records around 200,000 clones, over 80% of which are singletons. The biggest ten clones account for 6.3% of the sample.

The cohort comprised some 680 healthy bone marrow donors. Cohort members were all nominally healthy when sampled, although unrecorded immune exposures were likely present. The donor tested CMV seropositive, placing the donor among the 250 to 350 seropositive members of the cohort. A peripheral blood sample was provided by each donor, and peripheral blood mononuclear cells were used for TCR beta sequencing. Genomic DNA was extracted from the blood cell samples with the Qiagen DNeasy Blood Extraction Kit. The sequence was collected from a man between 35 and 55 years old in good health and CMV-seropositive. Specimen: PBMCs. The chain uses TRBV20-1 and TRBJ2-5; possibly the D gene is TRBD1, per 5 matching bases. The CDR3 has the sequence CSGGLETQYF. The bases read TGCAGTGGGGGCTTAGAGACCCAGTACTTC.